What follows is one T cell receptor (beta chain) and its context. This sample is drawn from a study of T cells in Graves' hyperthyroidism and ophthalmopathy. Amplification targeted TCR beta CDR3 regions from RNA transcripts. HTBI primers drove first-round RT-PCR of the TCR CDR3. TCRdb fed the multiplex PCR reads into MiXCR, producing one record per CDR3 protein. The sample has about 380,000 distinct CDR3 sequences, about 13% seen once; the top ten hold less than 25%. Sequencing input: blood. The TCR originated in a man aged 25-45 years with Graves' hyperthyroidism that later progressed to Graves' ophthalmopathy.

This chain's CDR3 is CSASGAGSGYTF. CDR3 in DNA: TGCAGTGCTAGCGGGGCAGGTAGTGGCTACACCTTC. The rearrangement links TRBV20-1 to TRBJ1-2; tentatively, D is TRBD1 (5 bases). V lost 3 bases and J 7 bases, leaving 12 bases between the germline ends. Germline CDR1 reads DFQATT; CDR2 reads SNEGSKA (reference sequence). CDR3 length: 12 amino acids.